Below, 26 T cell receptor beta chains from the same sample are listed, as sequenced in a study of blood T cell repertoires in COVID-19 (dated by TCRdb to about 2020). Library method: the immunoSEQ multiplex PCR assay. This is the immuneACCESS table as TCRdb keeps it, with only in-frame sequences that have V and J called. A part of the clones is gone; compared with another copy, unresolved V genes explain less than half, and the rest is unexplained. Present in this sample are hundreds of thousands of clones, approximately 80% of which were seen just once. 7.5% of the sample is held by the ten biggest clonotypes. Sequenced: peripheral blood. The receptors come from a woman older than 75 with COVID-19, enrolled during active disease.

This chain connects TRBV5-5 to TRBJ2-7; maybe TRBD2 (5 bases). The CDR3 is made up of 14 amino acids. CDR1 is SGHKS, CDR2 YYEKEE, per germline (reference sequence). Trimming left V 2 bases short and J 2 bases short, with 11 bases between. CDR3 region: CASSFVLVTYEQYF. As DNA, the CDR3 is TGTGCCAGCAGCTTTGTACTAGTCACCTACGAGCAGTACTTC.

V usage is TRBV28 and J usage is TRBJ1-5, with 7 bases lining up with TRBD1. Germline trimming cut 5 bases from V and 3 bases from J; bases unmatched to any gene: 10. Germline CDR1 and CDR2: MDHEN and SYDVKM. The CDR3 is 16 residues long. The CDR3 DNA sequence: TGTGCCAGCAGTGAGGGGGGCAGGGGGTACAATCAGCCCCAGCATTTT. Translating gives CASSEGGRGYNQPQHF. Based on the CDR3 plus reference TRBV28 and TRBJ1-5, the full variable domain is DVKVTQSSRYLVKRTGEKVFLECVQDMDHENMFWYRQDPGLGLRLIYFSYDVKMKEKGDIPEGYSVSREKKERFSLILESASTNQTSMYLCASSEGGRGYNQPQHFGDGTRLSIL.

This clone was observed a few times. The chain recombines TRBV5-1 with TRBJ1-3; no definite D call. V shed 0 bases and J shed 6 bases, with 10 bases lying between them. Germline CDR1 and CDR2: SGHRS and YFSETQ. This CDR3 is built from 14 residues. The CDR3 here is CASSLGGGLNTIYF. CDR3 coding DNA: TGCGCCAGCAGCTTGGGAGGAGGGCTAAACACCATATATTTT.

The chain is built from TRBV19 and TRBJ1-1; D remains ambiguous. Germline loops: CDR1 LNHDA, CDR2 SQIVND (reference sequence). This CDR3 is built from 13 residues. V was shortened by 2 bases and J by 4 bases, with 8 bases between the two germline ends. CDR3 in amino acids: CASSIRGATEAFF. CDR3 coding DNA: TGTGCCAGTAGTATACGGGGTGCCACTGAAGCTTTCTTT.

The gene calls are TRBV11-2 and TRBJ1-2, with 10 bases lining up with TRBD1. The CDR3 has 16 amino acids. Germline loops: CDR1 SGHAT, CDR2 FQNNGV. V was pared by 3 bases and J by 3 bases, with 7 bases of the junction left unmatched. Written as DNA, the CDR3 is TGTGCCAGCAGCTTGGACAGGGGGGTTGACGACTATGGCTACACCTTC. Its translation is CASSLDRGVDDYGYTF.

This chain uses TRBV18 with TRBJ1-1; the D is unclear. Trimming removed 3 bases at V and 1 base at J, with 9 bases between. The CDR3 is 14 amino acids. In germline, CDR1 is KGHSH, CDR2 LQKENI. The DNA of the CDR3 is TGTGCCAGCTCACCCGCCGGGAGGAACACTGAAGCTTTCTTT. This codes for CASSPAGRNTEAFF.

This rearrangement joins TRBV19 to TRBJ2-2; the match to TRBD1 covers 7 bases. Germline loops: CDR1 LNHDA, CDR2 SQIVND (reference sequence). V trimming: 4 bases; J trimming: 1 base; junction bases outside the gene matches: 3. The CDR3 loop spans 15 amino acids. The CDR3 region has the DNA TGTGCCAGTAGTACCCAGGGGGTGAACACCGGGGAGCTGTTTTTT. Translating gives CASSTQGVNTGELFF.

This chain links TRBV3-1 (or the pseudogene TRBV3-2) with TRBJ1-1; D gene unclear. Germline-derived CDR1 and CDR2 are LGHDT and YNNKEL (reference sequence). This CDR3 comprises 11 residues. Trimming left V 10 bases short and J 1 base short, with 7 bases between. CDR3 amino acids: CATSRNTEAFF. In DNA, the CDR3 is TGTGCCACCTCCAGGAACACTGAAGCTTTCTTT.

The chain is built from TRBV5-1 and TRBJ2-1; 7 nucleotides match TRBD2. V dropped 5 bases and J dropped 10; count of bases not matched to a gene: 12. The germline V gene encodes CDR1 SGHRS and CDR2 YFSETQ. This CDR3 region has 14 residues. CDR3: CASSLQLAAGEQFF. CDR3 DNA sequence: TGCGCCAGCAGTTTACAGCTAGCGGCGGGGGAGCAGTTCTTC.

This clone was detected a few times. An end of the junction differs from the germline gene, which may be a read error. The chain has TRBV20-1 and TRBJ2-1, with 8 bases fitting TRBD2. CDR1 and CDR2 (germline): DFQATT, SNEGSKA (reference sequence). The CDR3 totals 11 residues. The DNA for the CDR3 is TGCAGTGCTAGGGAACCGGGACTAGGCCTCTTC. Protein: CSAREPGLGLF.

The chain recombines TRBV30 with TRBJ2-5; 9 nucleotides align to TRBD2. V was clipped by 1 base and J by 1 base; unmatched bases: 7. CDR1 GTSNPN and CDR2 SVGIG come from the germline V gene (reference sequence). This CDR3 comprises 16 residues. Here the CDR3 DNA reads TGTGCCTGGAGTGGGGCCAGGACTAGCGTCCAAGAGACCCAGTACTTC. It translates to CAWSGARTSVQETQYF.

Here the CDR3 reads CATSRGPPGRGDTQYF. CDR3 DNA sequence: TGTGCCACCAGCAGAGGACCACCGGGAAGAGGGGATACGCAGTATTTT. The rearrangement uses TRBV15 and TRBJ2-3; D is possibly TRBD2 (5 bases). Trimming took 1 base from V and 6 from J, leaving 17 bases between them. Germline CDR1 LNHNV, CDR2 YYDKDF (reference sequence). The CDR3 contains 16 residues.

The V call is TRBV5-1, the J call TRBJ1-2; D remains ambiguous. This CDR3 has 14 residues. Trimming cost V 1 base and J 4 bases, with 11 bases left between them. Germline lookup yields CDR1 SGHRS and CDR2 YFSETQ. CDR3 DNA: TGCGCCAGCAGCTTGTCTGGAGCCTCCTATGGCTACACCTTC. This codes for CASSLSGASYGYTF. Full variable domain (rest looked up from reference TRBV5-1 and TRBJ1-2): KAGVTQTPRYLIKTRGQQVTLSCSPISGHRSVSWYQQTPGQGLQFLFEYFSETQRNKGNFPGRFSGRQFSNSRSEMNVSTLELGDSALYLCASSLSGASYGYTFGSGTRLTVV.

The rearrangement uses TRBV9 and TRBJ2-3; 7 nucleotides align to TRBD2. Unmatched junction bases numbered 7, after V lost 2 bases and J lost 4 bases. Germline V gene data show CDR1 as SGDLS and CDR2 as YYNGEE. The CDR3 loop spans 15 amino acids. The CDR3 DNA follows: TGTGCCAGCAGCGTCACTAGCGACACTGCAGATACGCAGTATTTT. Translated, it gives CASSVTSDTADTQYF.

This chain connects TRBV30 to TRBJ1-5, with D possibly TRBD1 on 5 matching bases. Deletions cut 1 base from V and 1 base from J, with 14 bases between. Looked up from germline, CDR1 is GTSNPN and CDR2 is SVGIG (reference sequence). The CDR3 consists of 16 residues. CDR3 residues: CAWSAGGVMSNQPQHF. As DNA, the CDR3 is TGTGCCTGGAGTGCGGGGGGAGTTATGAGCAATCAGCCCCAGCATTTT.

This clone was seen a handful of times. The chain couples TRBV2 to TRBJ1-6, with TRBD1 identical over 7 bases. V was clipped by 9 bases and J by 7 bases; unmatched bases: 6. This CDR3 is 13 amino acids long. CDR1 and CDR2 (germline): SNHLY, FYNNEI. In DNA form, the CDR3 reads TGTGCCAGAGGAGACAGGGAAAATTCACCCCTCCACTTT. Translated, it gives CARGDRENSPLHF.

This clone was observed once. This chain joins TRBV2 and TRBJ2-3, with 10 bases aligning to TRBD2. Per the germline V gene, CDR1 is SNHLY and CDR2 is FYNNEI. The CDR3 has 14 residues. V trimming: 8 bases; J trimming: 2 bases; junction bases outside the gene matches: 4. The chain's CDR3 is CASLLAGITDTQYF. The CDR3 DNA reads as TGTGCCAGCTTACTAGCGGGAATCACAGATACGCAGTATTTT.

The V gene is TRBV6-1, the J gene TRBJ1-5; 8 bases align to TRBD1. The CDR3 is made up of 15 amino acids. The germline CDR1 and CDR2 sequences are MNHNS and SASEGT. The V segment lost 3 bases and the J segment 4 bases; nucleotides outside the gene matches: 5. This chain's CDR3 is CASSEAGQDNQPQHF. DNA for the CDR3: TGTGCCAGCAGTGAGGCGGGACAGGATAATCAGCCCCAGCATTTT.

The J gene is TRBJ2-7, the V gene TRBV9, with 7 bases matching TRBD2. The length of the CDR3 is 14 residues. Germline values: CDR1 SGDLS, CDR2 YYNGEE. Trimming cost V 2 bases and J 1 base; bases outside gene matches: 3. The chain's CDR3 is CASSVGRGSYEQYF. The CDR3 DNA is TGTGCCAGCAGCGTTGGGCGGGGGTCCTACGAGCAGTACTTC. The whole variable domain, remainder taken from reference TRBV9 and TRBJ2-7, is DSGVTQTPKHLITATGQRVTLRCSPRSGDLSVYWYQQSLDQGLQFLIQYYNGEERAKGNILERFSAQQFPDLHSELNLSSLELGDSALYFCASSVGRGSYEQYFGPGTRLTVT.

As to this clone: The sample carries other DNA sequences with the same CDR3. This chain uses TRBV5-4 with TRBJ1-2, with D possibly TRBD1 on 6 matching bases. The CDR3 extends over 13 amino acids. Germline V gene data show CDR1 as SGHNT and CDR2 as YYREEE (reference sequence). Trimming shortened V by 2 bases and J by 4 bases, and 9 bases separated the two germline ends. The CDR3 region is CASSLQGSYGYTF. CDR3 sequence (DNA): TGTGCCAGCAGCTTACAGGGATCCTATGGCTACACCTTC.

This clone appeared a single time. The germline gene is not matched at one end of the junction; a read error may be the cause. The rearrangement joins TRBV28 to TRBJ2-7, with 7 bases aligning to TRBD2. The CDR3 sequence is 15 residues long. Germline CDR1 MDHEN, CDR2 SYDVKM. The CDR3 bases are TGTGCCAGCAGTTTGGCTGGACTAGGATCCTTCGAGCAGTACTTC. Translation gives CASSLAGLGSFEQYF.

The V gene is TRBV6-6, the J gene TRBJ1-5; possible D gene TRBD1, 5 bases. The V gene's germline CDR1 is MNHNY and CDR2 SVGAGI (reference sequence). CDR3 length equals 16 residues. Trimming removed 2 bases at V and 2 bases at J, with 13 bases between. CDR3 region: CASSYDSSSRNQPQHF. The CDR3 DNA reads as TGTGCCAGCAGTTACGACAGTTCCTCCCGCAATCAGCCCCAGCATTTT.

The chain carries TRBV30 and TRBJ1-5, with 12 bases fitting TRBD1. The V and J ends lost 1 base and 7 bases, in that order; junction bases with no gene match: 8. Germline loops: CDR1 GTSNPN, CDR2 SVGIG (reference sequence). This CDR3 comprises 16 residues. The CDR3, as DNA: TGTGCCTGGAGTGCCGGGACAGGGGGCAATCGGCAGCCCCAGCATTTT. Translated, it gives CAWSAGTGGNRQPQHF.

This sequence joins TRBV18 and TRBJ2-3; D gene unclear. V was clipped by 3 bases and J by 6 bases, with 13 bases between them. Germline V lookup: CDR1 KGHSH, CDR2 LQKENI. The length of the CDR3 is 14 residues. The CDR3: CASSPIVDSDTQYF. The CDR3 bases are TGTGCCAGCTCACCGATTGTAGATTCGGATACGCAGTATTTT.

The chain is built from TRBV5-4 and TRBJ2-1; the D gene is possibly TRBD2 (6 bases). The CDR3 runs 14 residues. V lost 7 bases and J lost 0, with 11 bases in between. Germline-derived CDR1 and CDR2 are SGHNT and YYREEE (reference sequence). The CDR3 coding sequence is TGTGCCAGCGGGGCCGGGAGCTCCTACAATGAGCAGTTCTTC. Translation: CASGAGSSYNEQFF.

This clone is a singleton in its sample. V gene TRBV7-8 combines with J gene TRBJ1-3; no reliable D call. The CDR3 spans 14 residues. Germline V gene data show CDR1 as SGHVS and CDR2 as FQNEAQ. V was trimmed by 1 base and J by 3 bases, leaving 7 bases between them. This CDR3 reads CASSLDRVGNTIYF. In nucleotides, the CDR3 is TGTGCCAGCAGCTTAGACCGGGTTGGAAACACCATATATTTT.